The source of this TCR beta chain is a study of CD8+CD57+ T cells in acquired aplastic anemia. General study results and limits: Patients and controls had in common approximately 29 CD8+ CDR3 sequences.

Genomic DNA acted as the template from which TCR beta VDJ combination and CDR3 sequence profiling were carried out. TCRdb reanalysed the reads using MiXCR and keeps one entry per CDR3 protein. The sample lists approximately 100,000 distinct CDR3 sequences, about 66% seen once, with 50% to 70% in the top ten. Previously, flow cytometry had revealed CD8+CD57+ cell expansion in the patients chosen for sequencing. Everyone among the patients had severe acquired aplastic anemia. Patients were therapy-naive when their blood was sampled. V dropped 3 bases and J dropped 2; count of bases not matched to a gene: 6. Germline CDR1 is SGHRS and CDR2 is YFSETQ. CDR3 length: 16 residues. This clonotype has just one count. Antigen specificity is unknown.

This sequence was found in a human donor with aplastic anemia. This chain links TRBV5-1 with TRBJ2-7; 12 bases are shared with TRBD2. The specimen was sorted CD4+, CD8+, or CD8+CD57+ T cells (not recorded which) from PBMCs. The CDR3 DNA is TGCGCCAGCAGCTCAACGACTAGCGGGGGCCCCTACGAGCAGTACTTC. Amino acid sequence: CASSSTTSGGPYEQYF.